The 25 T cell receptor beta chains reported below all come from one sample, sequenced in a study of CXCR3-negative and CXCR3-positive naive CD8 T cells. Antigens of these TCRs are unknown. The study, taken as a whole, reports: Researchers report that CXCR3-positive naive cells carry more hydrophobic TRB CDR3s than CXCR3-negative naive cells.

5' RACE with UMI labels generated the TRB cDNA libraries. Reanalyzing the 5' RACE reads, TCRdb keeps one entry per CDR3 protein, without DNA. This repertoire includes about 90,000 distinct CDR3 sequences. The material sequenced was naive CXCR3+ CD8+ T cells from blood. The sample's subset: CD45RO-CCR7+CD27+CD95- naive CD8+ T cells expressing CXCR3 (TNR3+). These TCRs come from a human donor in good health. Some clones in this sample may be carry-over from other donors' samples.

This chain links TRBV20-1 with TRBJ2-2; TCRdb outputs TRBD1, but without DNA this stays unchecked. The length of the CDR3 is 15 residues. Germline lookup yields CDR1 DFQATT and CDR2 SNEGSKA (reference sequence). CDR3 sequence reads: CSARLDSPNTGELFF.

The chain is built from TRBV27 and TRBJ2-7; TCRdb's D call of TRBD1 is untestable without DNA. There are 14 residues in the CDR3. Germline CDR1 is MNHEY and CDR2 is SMNVEV (reference sequence). CDR3 protein: CASSWGGESYEQYF.

V and J are TRBV7-3 and TRBJ2-3; TCRdb's assignment of TRBD1 cannot be checked, as there is no DNA. The germline CDR1 and CDR2 sequences are SGHTA and FQGTGA. This CDR3 is built from 16 residues. This CDR3 reads CASSLRPDRMADTQYF.

This chain links TRBV7-2 with TRBJ1-1; the TCRdb call, TRBD1, lacks DNA for checking. This CDR3 has 15 amino acids. CDR1 and CDR2 from the germline V gene are SGHTA and FQGNSA. The CDR3 spells CASSPHEQDSTEAFF.

The chain joins TRBV19 to TRBJ1-1. Looked up from germline, CDR1 is LNHDA and CDR2 is SQIVND (reference sequence). The CDR3 length is 14 residues. The CDR3 is CASRESQMNTEAFF.

The chain is built from TRBV15 and TRBJ1-2; checking the TCRdb D call of TRBD1 is not possible without DNA. Germline V CDR1 and CDR2: LNHNV, YYDKDF (reference sequence). The CDR3 has 19 residues. This chain's CDR3 is CATSRGRPSARPILGGYTF.

The chain has TRBV29-1 and TRBJ2-7; TCRdb outputs TRBD1, but without DNA this stays unchecked. Germline CDR1 is SQVTM and CDR2 is ANQGSEA. The CDR3 totals 14 residues. CDR3 sequence: CSVEDRTDSYEQYF.

The CDR3 sequence: CASSFYEGGTEAFF. V gene TRBV5-1 combines with J gene TRBJ1-1; TCRdb outputs TRBD1, but without DNA this stays unchecked. The germline V gene has CDR1 SGHRS and CDR2 YFSETQ. CDR3 size: 14 residues.

The chain recombines TRBV7-9 with TRBJ2-7; lacking DNA, the TRBD1 call made by TCRdb goes unchecked. The CDR3 totals 15 residues. Germline V lookup: CDR1 SEHNR, CDR2 FQNEAQ (reference sequence). The CDR3 protein is CASSPPVGGPYEQYF.

The chain couples TRBV29-1 to TRBJ2-7; checking the TCRdb D call of TRBD2 is not possible without DNA. Looked up from germline, CDR1 is SQVTM and CDR2 is ANQGSEA. The CDR3 has 13 amino acids. The CDR3 spells CSVAEGDSYEQYF.

The chain links TRBV7-8 to TRBJ2-1; TCRdb gives TRBD1 as the D gene, but with no DNA this cannot be confirmed. This CDR3 is built from 16 residues. Germline V gene lookup returns CDR1 SGHVS and CDR2 FQNEAQ. The CDR3 here is CASSAPVGMLYNEQFF.

The chain has TRBV7-3 and TRBJ2-1; the TRBD2 assignment by TCRdb is unverifiable without DNA. The germline V gene encodes CDR1 SGHTA and CDR2 FQGTGA. CDR3 length: 16 amino acids. The chain's CDR3 is CASSYTGLALNNEQFF.

The gene calls are TRBV11-2 and TRBJ1-1; TCRdb designates TRBD1, a call that cannot be tested without DNA. Germline V gene sequence: CDR1 SGHAT, CDR2 FQNNGV. The CDR3 is 16 amino acids. The CDR3 loop reads CASSSPEQIMNTEAFF. Based on the CDR3 plus reference TRBV11-2 and TRBJ1-1, the full variable domain is EAGVAQSPRYKIIEKRQSVAFWCNPISGHATLYWYQQILGQGPKLLIQFQNNGVVDDSQLPKDRFSAERLKGVDSTLKIQPAKLEDSAVYLCASSSPEQIMNTEAFFGQGTRLTVV.

The V and J genes are TRBV28 and TRBJ2-5. The germline CDR1 and CDR2 sequences are MDHEN and SYDVKM. The CDR3 is made up of 14 amino acids. CDR3 region: CASSTLFVGETQYF.

The rearrangement joins TRBV29-1 to TRBJ2-7; TCRdb's assignment of TRBD1 cannot be checked, as there is no DNA. CDR3 length equals 14 residues. Looked up from germline, CDR1 is SQVTM and CDR2 is ANQGSEA. The CDR3 loop reads CSVESPGESYEQYF.

CDR3 loop: CASSLTGTEQYF. The chain uses TRBV28 and TRBJ2-7; lacking DNA, the TRBD1 call made by TCRdb goes unchecked. There are 12 residues in the CDR3. Germline V lookup: CDR1 MDHEN, CDR2 SYDVKM.

The rearrangement joins TRBV7-9 to TRBJ1-4; the TRBD1 assignment by TCRdb is unverifiable without DNA. The V gene's germline CDR1 is SEHNR and CDR2 FQNEAQ (reference sequence). CDR3 length equals 13 residues. Here the CDR3 reads CASRGHSGEKLFF.

V usage is TRBV2 and J usage is TRBJ2-1. This CDR3 spans 13 amino acids. Germline loops: CDR1 SNHLY, CDR2 FYNNEI. CDR3 amino acids: CASSVYSYNEQFF.

The rearrangement links TRBV5-1 to TRBJ2-7; TCRdb outputs TRBD1, but without DNA this stays unchecked. Germline V gene lookup returns CDR1 SGHRS and CDR2 YFSETQ. CDR3 size: 16 residues. The CDR3 protein is CASSSARTGAGYEQYF.

The J gene is TRBJ2-7, the V gene TRBV28. The germline V gene encodes CDR1 MDHEN and CDR2 SYDVKM. This CDR3 has 11 residues. CDR3 region: CASSLLLKQYF.

The chain has TRBV6-5 and TRBJ2-5; without DNA, the TCRdb call of TRBD2 cannot be checked. Per germline, CDR1 MNHEY and CDR2 SVGAGI. The CDR3 sequence is 13 residues long. This CDR3 reads CAILDRSEETQYF.

The chain employs TRBV24-1 and TRBJ2-7. This CDR3 comprises 14 residues. CDR1 KGHDR and CDR2 SFDVKD come from the germline V gene. The CDR3 loop reads CATSDGDAAYEQYF.

The chain couples TRBV28 to TRBJ2-1; TCRdb returns TRBD2, unconfirmable since there is no DNA. The CDR3 is made up of 15 amino acids. Per germline, CDR1 MDHEN and CDR2 SYDVKM. CDR3 amino acids: CASTLGERGYNEQFF.

V usage is TRBV2 and J usage is TRBJ1-6. The CDR3 has 14 residues. The V gene's germline CDR1 is SNHLY and CDR2 FYNNEI. The CDR3 loop is CASSDPSGNSPLHF.

The V gene is TRBV20-1, the J gene TRBJ2-7; TCRdb lists TRBD2, though no DNA is available to test this call. CDR1 and CDR2 from the germline V gene are DFQATT and SNEGSKA (reference sequence). There are 14 residues in the CDR3. CDR3 protein: CSARSTRRRYEQYF.